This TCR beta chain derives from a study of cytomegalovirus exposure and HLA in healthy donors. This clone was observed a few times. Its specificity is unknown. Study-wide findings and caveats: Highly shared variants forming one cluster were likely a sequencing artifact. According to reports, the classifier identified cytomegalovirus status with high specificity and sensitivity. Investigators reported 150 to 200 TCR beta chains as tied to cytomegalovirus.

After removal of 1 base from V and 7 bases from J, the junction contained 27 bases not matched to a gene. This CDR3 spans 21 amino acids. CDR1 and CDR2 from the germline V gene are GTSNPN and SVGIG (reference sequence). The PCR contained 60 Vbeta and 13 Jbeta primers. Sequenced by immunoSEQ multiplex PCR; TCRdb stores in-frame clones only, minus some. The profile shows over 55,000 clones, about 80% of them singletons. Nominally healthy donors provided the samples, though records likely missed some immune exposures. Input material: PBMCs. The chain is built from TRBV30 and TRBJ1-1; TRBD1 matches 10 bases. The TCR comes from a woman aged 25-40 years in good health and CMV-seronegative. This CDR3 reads CAWSDLRGQGTPTRTGYEAFF. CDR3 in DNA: TGTGCCTGGAGTGATTTGAGGGGACAGGGGACTCCCACCCGTACTGGATATGAAGCTTTCTTT.